This T cell receptor (beta chain) was sequenced for a study of blood T cell repertoires in COVID-19. Across the whole study: Samples of COVID-19 (acute and convalescent) were obtained from the United States, Italy and Spain. The cDNA or gDNA used as material had been derived from T cells, B-cell-depleted T cells, or PBMCs.

Seattle enrolled patients during active infection and tracked them longitudinally. Germline assignment: CDR1 SGDLS and CDR2 YYNGEE. The CDR3 sequence is 15 residues long. The V gene end was trimmed by 4 bases and the J gene end by 2 bases; junction bases not matched to a gene: 5. As handled by the study authors: Reference gene primer amplification in the assay estimated nucleated cell counts. Assay: immunoSEQ multiplex PCR; the TCRdb copy retains only in-frame clones and omits some. Clone size and the V and J calls come from that table; the DNA yielded D and trimming. The table includes more than 350,000 clones, 89% detected once.

This chain links TRBV9 with TRBJ2-7; 11 nucleotides line up with TRBD2. Sequenced material: peripheral blood. This clonotype was obtained from a woman aged 25 to 39 with COVID-19, enrolled during active disease. CDR3 residues: CASSSGTSGAYEQYF. DNA of the CDR3: TGTGCCAGCAGCTCTGGGACTAGCGGAGCCTACGAGCAGTACTTC.